This T cell receptor beta chain was sequenced for a study of T cell responses to AZD1222 COVID-19 vaccine. The V gene's germline CDR1 is MNHNS and CDR2 SASEGT. The CDR3 has 13 amino acids. Trimming stripped 6 bases from V and 0 bases from J, with 9 bases between. As concerns this clone: Its matching antigen is unknown.

Study-wide points: Spike-specific TCR breadth and depth grew following two AZD1222 doses. Among spike-specific TCRs, nearly half reportedly target unmutated variant regions.

Profiling relied on immunoSEQ multiplex PCR, and the TCRdb table lists in-frame clones only, not all of them. Of about 120,000 clones listed, approximately 90% are singletons. The receptor was derived from an adult in good health. The specimen comprised peripheral blood, sampled on day 0 of AZD1222 vaccination. V gene TRBV6-1 combines with J gene TRBJ2-7; D is possibly TRBD1 (6 bases). The CDR3 nucleotides read TGTGCCAGCAGCCCGGACAGCTCCTACGAGCAGTACTTC. This translates into CASSPDSSYEQYF.